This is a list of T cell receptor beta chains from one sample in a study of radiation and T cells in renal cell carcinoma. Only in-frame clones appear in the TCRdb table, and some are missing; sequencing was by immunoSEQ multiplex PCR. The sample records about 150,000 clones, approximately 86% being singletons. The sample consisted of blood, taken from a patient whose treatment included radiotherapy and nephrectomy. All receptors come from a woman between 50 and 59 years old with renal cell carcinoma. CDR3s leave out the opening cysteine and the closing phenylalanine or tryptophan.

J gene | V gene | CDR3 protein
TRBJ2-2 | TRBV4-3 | ASSQGDGGTGELF
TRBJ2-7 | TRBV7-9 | ASSLAGSQSYEQY
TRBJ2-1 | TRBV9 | ASSVVDLQGGEQF
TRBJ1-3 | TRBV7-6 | ASSPLRTGESNTIY
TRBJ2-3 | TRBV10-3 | AISESRAGGTDTQY
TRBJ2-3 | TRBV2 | ASSGLAGGSDTQY
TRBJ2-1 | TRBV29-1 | SLRIGALWNEQF
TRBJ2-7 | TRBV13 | ASSLKRGYYEQY
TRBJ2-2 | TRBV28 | ASSSTGGKSAQGELF
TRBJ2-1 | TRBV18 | ASSPQGGEQF
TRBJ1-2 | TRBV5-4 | ASSPPGQGGYGYT
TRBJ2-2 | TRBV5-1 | ASSLREGGTGELF
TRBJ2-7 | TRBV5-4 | ASSSDYEQY
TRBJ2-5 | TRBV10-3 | AISESWGETQY
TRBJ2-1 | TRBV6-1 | ASSGGLADYNEQF
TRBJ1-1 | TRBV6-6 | AAQGGAEAF
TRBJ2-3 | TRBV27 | ASSLTWGPTDTQY
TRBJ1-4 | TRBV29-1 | SVSGELGAATNEKLF
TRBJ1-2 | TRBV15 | ATSRDLESPNYGYT
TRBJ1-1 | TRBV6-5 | ASRIRALDTEAF
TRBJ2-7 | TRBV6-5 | ASSYWGLAGEYEQY
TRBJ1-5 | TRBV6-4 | ASSPQHGSNQPQH
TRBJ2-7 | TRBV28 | ASSPRHGRHEQY
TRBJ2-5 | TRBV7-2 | ASSLSGEETQY
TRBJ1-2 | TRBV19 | ASSIRDGQYGYT
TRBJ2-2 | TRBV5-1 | ASSLLGGETGELF
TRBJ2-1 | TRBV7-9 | ASSPVEQF
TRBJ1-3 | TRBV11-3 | ASSQDRASNTIY
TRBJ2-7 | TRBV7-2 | ASSYGQGASYEQY
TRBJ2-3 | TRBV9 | ASNLQAGAGDTQY
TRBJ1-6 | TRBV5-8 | ASSLDRNSPLH
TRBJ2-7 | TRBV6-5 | ASSFRETYEQY
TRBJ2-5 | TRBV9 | ASSRAGVNRETQY
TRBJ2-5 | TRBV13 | ASSPRPIETQY
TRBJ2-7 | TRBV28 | ASSSQPLAEQY